Detailed here is one T cell receptor (beta chain). Its antigen is not known. This sample is drawn from a study of cytomegalovirus exposure and HLA in healthy donors. Points from the study as a whole: In vitro, three CMV-associated chains proved specific for CMV antigens. With later analysis, a missense DCLRE1C variant became linked to TCR beta V- and J-gene trimming. Researchers counted about 150 TCR beta chains as cytomegalovirus-associated.

Whereas donors were nominally healthy upon sampling, unrecorded immune exposures were probable. It was with 60 Vbeta and 13 Jbeta primers that the PCR ran. Sequencing used immunoSEQ multiplex PCR; TCRdb keeps in-frame clones, though not all of them. Recorded for this sample: 180,000 or so clones. Trimming at V came to 5 bases and at J to 0 bases, leaving 4 bases not matched to a gene. The CDR3 has 14 amino acids. Germline CDR1 and CDR2: SGHVS and FQNEAQ. The source is a boy aged 10-17 years in good health and CMV-seronegative. Sequenced input: PBMCs. This sequence joins TRBV7-8 and TRBJ2-7; TRBD1 agrees at 7 bases. CDR3 in amino acids: CASSPRDSSYEQYF. The CDR3 nucleotides are TGTGCCAGCAGCCCTCGGGACAGCTCCTACGAGCAGTACTTC.